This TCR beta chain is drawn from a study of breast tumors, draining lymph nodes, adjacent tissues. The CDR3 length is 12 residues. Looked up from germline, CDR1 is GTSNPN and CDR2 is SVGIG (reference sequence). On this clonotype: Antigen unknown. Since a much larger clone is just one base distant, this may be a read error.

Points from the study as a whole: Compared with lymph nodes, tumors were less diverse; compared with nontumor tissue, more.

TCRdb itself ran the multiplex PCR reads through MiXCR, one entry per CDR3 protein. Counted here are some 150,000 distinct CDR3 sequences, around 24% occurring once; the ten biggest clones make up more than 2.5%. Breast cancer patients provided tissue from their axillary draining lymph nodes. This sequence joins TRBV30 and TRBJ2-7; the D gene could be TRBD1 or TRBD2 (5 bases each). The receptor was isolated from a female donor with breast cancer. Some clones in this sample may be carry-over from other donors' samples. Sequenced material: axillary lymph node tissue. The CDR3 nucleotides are TGTGCCTGGAGTGTAGGTAGGGGAGAGCAGCACTTC. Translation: CAWSVGRGEQHF.